The 6 T cell receptor beta chains reported below all come from one sample, sequenced in a study of blood T cell repertoires in COVID-19 (dated by TCRdb to about 2020). Library preparation used the immunoSEQ multiplex PCR assay. TCRdb re-hosts the immuneACCESS table, in-frame sequences only. Its copies lack some clones; in the studies checked, an unresolved V gene accounts for under half of them, and the cause for the rest is not known. This sample lists approximately 110,000 clones; approximately 90% were detected once. The ten top clones hold 1% to 1.4% of the sample. The sequencing input was peripheral blood. Every receptor here comes from a human donor in a cohort sampled during active COVID-19.

The sample holds one count of this clone. This chain links TRBV7-2 with TRBJ2-1; 10 nucleotides agree with TRBD2. Germline V gives CDR1 SGHTA, CDR2 FQGNSA. The CDR3 is made up of 16 amino acids. Trimming took 5 bases from V and 4 from J; bases not matched to a gene: 8. The CDR3 DNA reads as TGTGCCAGCAGCACGGACATAGCGGGAGGTTACAATGAGCAGTTCTTC. The encoded protein is CASSTDIAGGYNEQFF.

The CDR3 here is CASSEGLAGGFGWQYF. CDR3 sequence (DNA): TGTGCCAGCAGTGAAGGACTAGCGGGGGGGTTCGGTTGGCAGTATTTT. The chain recombines TRBV6-1 with TRBJ2-3, with 14 bases aligning to TRBD2. In germline, CDR1 is MNHNS, CDR2 SASEGT. The J segment lost 11 bases and the V segment lost 1 base, leaving 8 bases of the junction unmatched. CDR3 length: 16 residues.

The rearrangement joins TRBV5-4 to TRBJ2-4; possible D gene TRBD2, 5 bases. The CDR3 is 16 amino acids. The V end was cut by 0 bases, the J end by 0 bases, with 10 bases between. The germline V gene encodes CDR1 SGHNT and CDR2 YYREEE (reference sequence). The CDR3 DNA sequence: TGTGCCAGCAGCTTGGCCAGCGGAAGAGCCAAAAACATTCAGTACTTC. This gives the protein CASSLASGRAKNIQYF. Full variable domain (remainder filled in from reference TRBV5-4 and TRBJ2-4): ETGVTQSPTHLIKTRGQQVTLRCSSQSGHNTVSWYQQALGQGPQFIFQYYREEENGRGNFPPRFSGLQFPNYSSELNVNALELDDSALYLCASSLASGRAKNIQYFGAGTRLSVL.

The rearrangement uses TRBV6-5 and TRBJ2-2, with a weak D call TRBD1 (5 bases). CDR3 size: 14 residues. Trimming removed 6 bases at V and 4 bases at J, with 12 bases between. The germline CDR1 and CDR2 sequences are MNHEY and SVGAGI. CDR3 DNA: TGTGCCAGCAGATCGGGTCAGGGCACCGGGGAGCTGTTTTTT. It specifies CASRSGQGTGELFF.

V gene TRBV5-1 combines with J gene TRBJ2-4, with D maybe TRBD2 (5 bases). Germline loops: CDR1 SGHRS, CDR2 YFSETQ. This CDR3 has 17 amino acids. Trimming shortened V by 0 bases and J by 1 base, and 14 bases separated the two germline ends. CDR3 sequence reads: CASSLEPGSGAKNIQYF. The DNA of the CDR3 is TGCGCCAGCAGCTTGGAGCCGGGGAGTGGGGCCAAAAACATTCAGTACTTC.

The gene calls are TRBV19 and TRBJ2-3, with 10 nucleotides matching TRBD1. The CDR3 consists of 15 residues. The V gene's germline CDR1 is LNHDA and CDR2 SQIVND (reference sequence). With V trimmed by 5 bases and J by 4 bases, 6 bases remained unmatched. The CDR3 DNA reads TGTGCCAGTAGTGACAGGGGGCGCGTTCCAGATACGCAGTATTTT. Translation gives CASSDRGRVPDTQYF.